This TCR beta chain comes out of a study of blood T cell repertoires in COVID-19. The overall study: Sites in the United States, Italy and Spain provided acute and convalescent COVID-19 samples.

Data came from immunoSEQ multiplex PCR; TCRdb stores just in-frame clones and leaves some out. The table shows some 220,000 clones, with 65% to 90% occurring only once. It was during active infection that Seattle patients were enrolled and then longitudinally followed. CDR1 MNHEY and CDR2 SVGAGI come from the germline V gene. This CDR3 contains 15 residues. Trimming cost V 6 bases and J 1 base; bases outside gene matches: 8. The specimen sequenced was peripheral blood. V and J are TRBV6-5 and TRBJ1-2; TRBD1 matches 7 bases. The receptor was isolated from a woman between 70 and 85 years old with COVID-19, enrolled during active disease. DNA for the CDR3: TGTGCCAGCAGCCCCCGGAGGGGGCTTAACTATGGCTACACCTTC. This gives the protein CASSPRRGLNYGYTF.